These 11 T cell receptor beta chains were all obtained from the same sample, sequenced in a study of blood T cells in healthy people across ages. Through a sample-barcoded 5' primer and a J-beta primer mix, a second PCR was run for roughly 7 to 11 cycles. TCRdb ran MiXCR on the 5' RACE reads and lists one entry per CDR3 protein. The table records fewer than 900,000 distinct CDR3 sequences, around 36% of them present only once. The sample was blood. These receptors were obtained from a man between 18 and 29 years old in good health.

The V gene is TRBV11-1, the J gene TRBJ2-1; a possible D gene is TRBD1 (5 bases). The germline V and J ends were trimmed by 2 bases and 8 bases, with 10 bases remaining between them. This CDR3 has 13 amino acids. The germline CDR1 and CDR2 sequences are SGHAT and FQDESV (reference sequence). The CDR3 sequence is CASSLSQGHEQFF. The CDR3 DNA sequence: TGTGCCAGCAGCTTATCGCAGGGTCATGAGCAGTTCTTC. The whole variable domain, remainder taken from reference TRBV11-1 and TRBJ2-1, is EAEVAQSPRYKITEKSQAVAFWCDPISGHATLYWYRQILGQGPELLVQFQDESVVDDSQLPKDRFSAERLKGVDSTLKIQPAELGDSAMYLCASSLSQGHEQFFGPGTRLTVL.

This chain links TRBV5-1 with TRBJ2-2, with 7 bases aligning to TRBD1. With 4 bases clipped from V and 5 bases from J, the junction kept 8 bases outside the gene matches. The length of the CDR3 is 15 residues. Per the germline V gene, CDR1 is SGHRS and CDR2 is YFSETQ. In DNA form, the CDR3 reads TGCGCCAGCAGCATAGAGGGACAGTCGACCGGGGAGCTGTTTTTT. It translates to CASSIEGQSTGELFF.

CDR3 residues: CASSLVRVTYEQYF. The CDR3 coding sequence is TGTGCCAGCAGCTTGGTCCGGGTGACCTACGAGCAGTACTTC. This chain connects TRBV5-5 to TRBJ2-7, with unresolved D. The CDR3 has 14 amino acids. V was trimmed by 0 bases and J by 2 bases, leaving 9 bases between them. Germline V gene data show CDR1 as SGHKS and CDR2 as YYEKEE (reference sequence).

With respect to this clonotype: A much more abundant neighbour one base away suggests this may be a read error. The chain is built from TRBV5-1 and TRBJ2-3; D tentatively reads TRBD1 or TRBD2 (5 bases each). The CDR3 is 14 residues long. Germline V gene lookup returns CDR1 SGHRS and CDR2 YFSETQ. The CDR3 nucleotides are TGCGCCAGCAGCTTGGAAGGGACCACAGATACGCGGTATTTT. Translating gives CASSLEGTTDTRYF.

The V gene is TRBV10-3, the J gene TRBJ2-7; a possible D gene is TRBD2 (5 bases). The V end lost 2 bases, the J end lost 0 bases, and 8 bases lay between the germline ends. The CDR3 is 14 residues long. Germline CDR1 and CDR2: ENHRY and SYGVKD. The DNA for the CDR3 is TGTGCCATCAGTGAGGACGAGGGCTCCTACGAGCAGTACTTC. Residues: CAISEDEGSYEQYF.

About this clonotype: Being one base from a much bigger clone, this may be a read error. For the CDR3, the DNA is TGTGCCAGCAGTTCGTTAAGCCCCTCCGGGACCAACCATGGCTACACCTTC. As protein: CASSSLSPSGTNHGYTF. The V and J genes are TRBV6-5 and TRBJ1-2; maybe TRBD1 (5 bases). The V gene lost 4 bases and the J gene lost 6 bases, with 24 bases spanning the gap. Germline V gene data show CDR1 as MNHEY and CDR2 as SVGAGI. CDR3 size: 17 residues.

This clonotype was found a few times. The chain links TRBV12-5 to TRBJ2-3; D remains unclear. This CDR3 region has 12 residues. V lost 1 base and J 4 bases, leaving 3 bases between the germline ends. Germline values: CDR1 LGHNT, CDR2 FRNRAP. CDR3 sequence: CASGLDSDTQYF. The DNA of the CDR3 is TGTGCTAGTGGTTTGGACTCAGATACGCAGTATTTT.

The sample holds many counts of this clonotype. The V and J genes are TRBV18 and TRBJ1-5; 7 nucleotides match TRBD1. Germline CDR1 is KGHSH and CDR2 is LQKENI. Germline trimming cut 4 bases from V and 3 bases from J; bases unmatched to any gene: 6. The CDR3 sequence is 15 residues long. CDR3 residues: CASSQDRPPNQPQHF. In nucleotides, the CDR3 is TGTGCCAGCTCACAGGACAGGCCACCCAATCAGCCCCAGCATTTT.

This clonotype was counted ten times or more. The chain recombines TRBV7-2 with TRBJ2-5; D may be TRBD1 (5 bases). Trimming stripped 3 bases from V and 4 bases from J, with 12 bases between. Germline values: CDR1 SGHTA, CDR2 FQGNSA. The CDR3 extends over 14 amino acids. The CDR3 DNA follows: TGTGCCAGCAGCTTTTCAGGGTTCAGAGAGACCCAGTACTTC. Its translation: CASSFSGFRETQYF. Together with reference TRBV7-2 and TRBJ2-5, the CDR3 gives the full variable domain: GAGVSQSPSNKVTEKGKDVELRCDPISGHTALYWYRQSLGQGLEFLIYFQGNSAPDKSGLPSDRFSAERTGGSVSTLTIQRTQQEDSAVYLCASSFSGFRETQYFGPGTRLLVL.

Comments on this clonotype: A much larger clone differs by one base, so this may be a read error. The rearrangement joins TRBV7-2 to TRBJ2-7; 7 bases match TRBD1. This CDR3 spans 16 amino acids. CDR1 SGHTA and CDR2 FQGNSA come from the germline V gene. The trim removed 4 bases at V and 10 bases at J, leaving 19 bases unmatched. The chain's CDR3 is CASSSRDRRGKNNQYF. The CDR3, as DNA: TGTGCCAGCAGCTCCAGGGACAGACGAGGCAAAAACAATCAGTACTTC.

This clonotype appeared a few times. This chain uses TRBV4-1 with TRBJ1-5; 7 nucleotides agree with TRBD1. The CDR3 spans 16 residues. V lost 5 bases, J lost 5 bases, and 12 bases stayed unmatched. Looked up from germline, CDR1 is MGHRA and CDR2 is YSYEKL. Here the CDR3 reads CASSTTDRVKDQPQHF. CDR3 sequence (DNA): TGCGCCAGCAGCACGACCGACAGGGTAAAAGATCAGCCCCAGCATTTT.